One sample yielded the 19 T cell receptor beta chains listed below, sequenced in a study of shared clonotypes between healthy human individuals. Here immunoSEQ multiplex PCR was the method, and the copy in TCRdb shows in-frame clones only, minus some. The top ten hold under 2% of the sample, which has about 2,100,000 clones, 93% seen once. Naive CD8 cells lacked CD45RO and underwent positive selection for CCR7, leaving out terminally differentiated effector memory CD45RA+ cells. Sequencing was performed on naive CD8+ T cells from PBMCs. These receptors were obtained from a man aged 18-30 years in good health. Some clones in this sample may be carry-over from other donors' samples.

The chain has TRBV6-1 and TRBJ2-1, with D perhaps matching TRBD1 (7 bases). From germline, CDR1 is MNHNS and CDR2 SASEGT. V was pared by 7 bases and J by 3 bases, with 13 bases between. This CDR3 has 14 amino acids. The chain's CDR3 is CASNQGGGYNEQFF. In DNA form, the CDR3 reads TGTGCCAGCAACCAGGGGGGTGGCTACAATGAGCAGTTCTTC.

The chain couples TRBV28 to TRBJ1-4, with 8 nucleotides matching TRBD1. This CDR3 comprises 14 residues. Per the germline V gene, CDR1 is MDHEN and CDR2 is SYDVKM. With 4 bases clipped from V and 8 bases from J, the junction kept 6 bases outside the gene matches. CDR3 DNA sequence: TGTGCCAGCAGTTCAGGACAGGGACGAGAAAAACTGTTTTTT. Amino acids: CASSSGQGREKLFF.

The chain couples TRBV19 to TRBJ2-3; 8 bases agree with TRBD1. The CDR3 consists of 13 residues. Germline loops: CDR1 LNHDA, CDR2 SQIVND (reference sequence). Germline trimming cut 5 bases from V and 6 bases from J; bases unmatched to any gene: 4. The CDR3 spells CASSPYRGDTQYF. As DNA, the CDR3 is TGTGCCAGTAGTCCTTACAGGGGGGATACGCAGTATTTT.

The chain carries TRBV28 and TRBJ2-3; TRBD1 matches 7 bases. This CDR3 has 14 residues. V lost 8 bases, J lost 4 bases, and 9 bases stayed unmatched. Germline assignment: CDR1 MDHEN and CDR2 SYDVKM. DNA for the CDR3: TGTGCCAGCCTAACGCACAGGGGCCCAGATACGCAGTATTTT. It yields the protein CASLTHRGPDTQYF.

V is TRBV7-9 and J is TRBJ2-1; the match to TRBD2 covers 9 bases. The germline V gene encodes CDR1 SEHNR and CDR2 FQNEAQ (reference sequence). J gave up 2 bases and V 4 bases, and 9 bases lay outside the gene matches. There are 17 residues in the CDR3. CDR3 in DNA: TGTGCCAGCAGCTCCTCGGGGCGCGGGAGGGCCTACAATGAGCAGTTCTTC. Translation gives CASSSSGRGRAYNEQFF.

The genes are TRBV9 and TRBJ2-5; the D is unclear. CDR3 size: 13 residues. The V and J ends lost 0 bases and 10 bases respectively, with 13 bases between them. Germline CDR1 and CDR2: SGDLS and YYNGEE. The CDR3 bases are TGTGCCAGCAGCGTAGATGTCAAGACGGACCAGTACTTC. Translating it yields CASSVDVKTDQYF.

In its sample, this clone was seen once. The chain is built from TRBV29-1 and TRBJ1-2; the D gene is possibly TRBD1 (5 bases). The CDR3 has 13 amino acids. Trimming cost V 7 bases and J 2 bases, with 14 bases left between them. Germline CDR1 and CDR2: SQVTM and ANQGSEA. CDR3 bases: TGCAGCGCCCGGGGGACTGGGAACTATGGCTACACCTTC. This gives the protein CSARGTGNYGYTF.

This sequence joins TRBV6-5 and TRBJ2-7; perhaps D is TRBD1 or TRBD2 (6 bases each). The CDR3 sequence is 16 residues long. V lost 0 bases, J lost 4 bases, and 16 bases lay in between. Germline CDR1 MNHEY, CDR2 SVGAGI. The DNA of the CDR3 is TGTGCCAGCAGTTACTCTCAGGAGGGGGTCGGTTACGAGCAGTACTTC. Its translation: CASSYSQEGVGYEQYF.

The chain links TRBV4-1 to TRBJ2-7, with 10 bases matching TRBD1. The germline V gene has CDR1 MGHRA and CDR2 YSYEKL. V lost 5 bases to trimming and J lost 4 bases; unmatched junction nucleotides: 8. The CDR3 totals 15 residues. CDR3 protein: CASSAQWDRGYEQYF. CDR3 bases: TGCGCCAGCAGCGCCCAATGGGACAGGGGATACGAGCAGTACTTC.

CDR3 sequence reads: CASSQVGGLRGSNYGYTF. CDR3 coding DNA: TGCGCCAGCAGCCAAGTGGGAGGCTTACGGGGGTCTAACTATGGCTACACCTTC. The chain joins TRBV4-1 to TRBJ1-2, with D perhaps TRBD1 (5 bases). The germline gives CDR1 MGHRA, CDR2 YSYEKL. The CDR3 contains 18 residues. Trimming shortened V by 1 base and J by 0 bases, and 18 bases separated the two germline ends.

Only one count was recorded for this clone. The chain is built from TRBV4-1 and TRBJ1-1, with D unresolved. V dropped 6 bases and J dropped 4 bases, with 18 bases sitting between them. This CDR3 region has 15 residues. Germline lookup yields CDR1 MGHRA and CDR2 YSYEKL. CDR3 in DNA: TGCGCCAGCAGTCGATCTACCTGGTCCCTCACTGAAGCTTTCTTT. This codes for CASSRSTWSLTEAFF.

This clone was recorded once. This chain joins TRBV28 and TRBJ1-1; no clear D. The CDR3 has 14 amino acids. V shed 2 bases and J shed 7 bases, with 14 bases lying between them. Germline V gene sequence: CDR1 MDHEN, CDR2 SYDVKM. The CDR3 region has the DNA TGTGCCAGCAGTTTAGTTCGAAGTCGGATTGAAGCTTTCTTT. Its translation: CASSLVRSRIEAFF.

The chain is built from TRBV7-9 and TRBJ2-7; tentative D call: TRBD1 (6 bases). The CDR3 spans 14 residues. Trimming cost V 5 bases and J 3 bases, with 14 bases left between them. CDR1 SEHNR and CDR2 FQNEAQ come from the germline V gene (reference sequence). CDR3 sequence (DNA): TGTGCCAGCAGCCTCAGGGGTCTTAACTACGAGCAGTACTTC. This translates into CASSLRGLNYEQYF.

This clone appeared once. The chain links TRBV28 to TRBJ2-7; TRBD2 matches 12 bases. CDR1 and CDR2 (germline): MDHEN, SYDVKM. V lost 6 bases and J lost 9; bases outside the gene matches: 15. The CDR3 is 16 residues long. In nucleotides, the CDR3 is TGTGCCAGCAGCGACACCGGGACTAGCGGGTGGGGAGGGCAGTACTTC. Protein: CASSDTGTSGWGGQYF.

The V and J genes are TRBV6-1 and TRBJ2-7; no firm D call. V was trimmed by 3 bases and J by 6 bases, leaving 9 bases between them. Germline V gives CDR1 MNHNS, CDR2 SASEGT. This CDR3 is 12 amino acids long. CDR3 protein: CASSDQVGEQYF. DNA of the CDR3: TGTGCCAGCAGTGACCAGGTTGGCGAGCAGTACTTC.

The chain carries TRBV18 and TRBJ1-2; 7 bases agree with TRBD1. Germline-derived CDR1 and CDR2 are KGHSH and LQKENI. This CDR3 contains 12 residues. The trim removed 8 bases at V and 5 bases at J, leaving 5 bases unmatched. The CDR3 sequence is CASQGDQYGYTF. The CDR3 coding sequence is TGTGCCAGCCAGGGGGATCAATATGGCTACACCTTC.

This clone has just a few counts. This chain links TRBV6-6 with TRBJ1-4; no reliable D call. The V end lost 1 base, the J end lost 8 bases, and 2 bases lay between the germline ends. CDR1 is MNHNY, CDR2 SVGAGI, per germline (reference sequence). The CDR3 loop spans 11 amino acids. The CDR3 nucleotides read TGTGCCAGCAGTTACTTGGAAAAACTGTTTTTT. Translating it yields CASSYLEKLFF.

The V and J genes are TRBV9 and TRBJ2-2; 7 nucleotides agree with TRBD1. Germline loops: CDR1 SGDLS, CDR2 YYNGEE. The CDR3 contains 14 residues. V lost 4 bases and J lost 6; bases outside the gene matches: 6. CDR3 region: CASSLSGGSGELFF. CDR3 DNA sequence: TGTGCCAGCAGCTTGTCAGGGGGATCCGGGGAGCTGTTTTTT.

The chain has TRBV5-1 and TRBJ2-5; D is possibly TRBD2 (6 bases). The ends were cut back, 4 bases at V and 1 base at J, with 17 bases in the middle. This CDR3 has 16 amino acids. The germline V gene has CDR1 SGHRS and CDR2 YFSETQ. The CDR3: CASSRPNEGLQETQYF. CDR3 nucleotides: TGCGCCAGCAGCCGGCCTAACGAGGGACTCCAAGAGACCCAGTACTTC.